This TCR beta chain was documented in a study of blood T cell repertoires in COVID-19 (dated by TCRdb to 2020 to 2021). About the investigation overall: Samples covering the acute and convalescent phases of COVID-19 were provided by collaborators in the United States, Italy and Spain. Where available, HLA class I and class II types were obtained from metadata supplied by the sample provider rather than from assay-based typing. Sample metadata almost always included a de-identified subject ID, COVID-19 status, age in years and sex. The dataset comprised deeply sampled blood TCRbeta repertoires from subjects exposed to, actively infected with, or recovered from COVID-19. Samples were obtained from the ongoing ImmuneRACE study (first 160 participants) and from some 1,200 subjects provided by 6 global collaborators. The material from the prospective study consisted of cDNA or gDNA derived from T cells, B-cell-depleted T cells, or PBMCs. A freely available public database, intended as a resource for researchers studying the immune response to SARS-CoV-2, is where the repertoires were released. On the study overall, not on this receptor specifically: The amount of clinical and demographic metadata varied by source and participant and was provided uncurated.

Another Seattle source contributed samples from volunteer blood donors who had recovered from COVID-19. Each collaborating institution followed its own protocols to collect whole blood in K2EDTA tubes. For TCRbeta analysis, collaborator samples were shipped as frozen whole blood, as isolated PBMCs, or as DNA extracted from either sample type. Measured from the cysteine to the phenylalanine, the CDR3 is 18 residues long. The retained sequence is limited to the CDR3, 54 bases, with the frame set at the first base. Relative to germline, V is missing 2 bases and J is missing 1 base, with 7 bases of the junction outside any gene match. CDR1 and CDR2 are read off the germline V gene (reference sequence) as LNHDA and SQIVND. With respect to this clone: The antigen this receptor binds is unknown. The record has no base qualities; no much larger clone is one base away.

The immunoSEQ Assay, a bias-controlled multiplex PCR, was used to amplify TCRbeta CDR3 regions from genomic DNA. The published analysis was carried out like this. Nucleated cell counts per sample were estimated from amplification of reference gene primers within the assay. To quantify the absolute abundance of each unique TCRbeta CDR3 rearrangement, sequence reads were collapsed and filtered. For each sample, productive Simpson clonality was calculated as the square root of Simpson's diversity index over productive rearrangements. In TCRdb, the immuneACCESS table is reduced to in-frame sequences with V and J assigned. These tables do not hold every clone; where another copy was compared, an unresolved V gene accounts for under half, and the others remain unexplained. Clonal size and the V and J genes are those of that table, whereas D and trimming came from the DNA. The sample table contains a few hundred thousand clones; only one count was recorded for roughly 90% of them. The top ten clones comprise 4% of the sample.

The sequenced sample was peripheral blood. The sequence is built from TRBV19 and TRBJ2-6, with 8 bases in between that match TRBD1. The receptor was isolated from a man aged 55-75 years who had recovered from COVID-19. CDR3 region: CASSITAGGVSGANVLTF. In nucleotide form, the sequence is TGTGCCAGTAGTATAACGGCAGGGGGCGTTTCTGGGGCCAACGTCCTGACTTTC.